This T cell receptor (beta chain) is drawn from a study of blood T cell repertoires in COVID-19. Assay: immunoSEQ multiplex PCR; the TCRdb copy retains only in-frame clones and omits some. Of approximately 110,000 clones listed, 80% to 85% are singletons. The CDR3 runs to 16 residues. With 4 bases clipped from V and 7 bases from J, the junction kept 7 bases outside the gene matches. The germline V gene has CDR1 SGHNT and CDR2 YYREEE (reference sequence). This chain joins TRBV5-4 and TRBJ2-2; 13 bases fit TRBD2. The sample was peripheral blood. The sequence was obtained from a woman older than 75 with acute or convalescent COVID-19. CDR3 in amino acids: CASSLGTSGIVGELFF. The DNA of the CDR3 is TGTGCCAGCAGCCTGGGGACTAGCGGGATAGTCGGGGAGCTGTTTTTT.